The 2 T cell receptor beta chains below all came from one sample that was sequenced in a study of blood T cells in healthy people across ages. It was with a sample-barcoded 5' primer and a J-beta primer mix that a second PCR of roughly 7 to 12 cycles was run. TCRdb reprocessed the 5' RACE reads with MiXCR, giving one entry per CDR3 protein. The repertoire holds about 730,000 distinct CDR3 sequences, approximately 43% seen once, with about 20% in the top ten. The sequencing sample was made of blood. Receptor source: a woman aged 60-70 years in good health.

The J gene is TRBJ1-3, the V gene TRBV7-2, with a tentative D call TRBD1 (6 bases). Trimming removed 5 bases from V and 0 bases from J, with 11 bases in between. The CDR3 consists of 15 residues. Germline values: CDR1 SGHTA, CDR2 FQGNSA. CDR3 amino acids: CASSTQGGSGNTIYF. The DNA for the CDR3 is TGTGCCAGCAGCACCCAAGGGGGCTCTGGAAACACCATATATTTT.

The chain joins TRBV30 to TRBJ2-7; 7 bases fit TRBD1. Looked up from germline, CDR1 is GTSNPN and CDR2 is SVGIG (reference sequence). The V and J ends lost 5 bases and 6 bases, in that order; junction bases with no gene match: 13. This CDR3 has 14 amino acids. Here the CDR3 DNA reads TGTGCCTGGGACCAACTAGGGGGCCAGTCCGAGCAGTACTTC. Its protein product is CAWDQLGGQSEQYF.